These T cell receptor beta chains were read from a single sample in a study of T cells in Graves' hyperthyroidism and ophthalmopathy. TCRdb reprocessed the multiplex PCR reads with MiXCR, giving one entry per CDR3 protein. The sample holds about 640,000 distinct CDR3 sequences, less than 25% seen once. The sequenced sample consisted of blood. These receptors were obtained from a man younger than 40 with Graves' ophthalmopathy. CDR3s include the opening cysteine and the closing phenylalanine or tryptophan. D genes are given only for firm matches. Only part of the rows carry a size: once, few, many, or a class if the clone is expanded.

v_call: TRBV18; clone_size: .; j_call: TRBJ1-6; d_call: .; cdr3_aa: CASSPTGQGRGSPLHF; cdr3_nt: TGTGCCAGCTCACCCACAGGACAAGGGAGAGGATCACCCCTCCACTTT
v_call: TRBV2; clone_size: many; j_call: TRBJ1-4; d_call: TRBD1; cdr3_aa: CASSLTGANEKLFF; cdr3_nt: TGTGCCAGCAGTTTGACAGGGGCAAATGAAAAACTGTTTTTT
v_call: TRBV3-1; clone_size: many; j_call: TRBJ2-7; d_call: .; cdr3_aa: CASSQYRAGEQYF; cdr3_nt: TGTGCCAGCAGCCAGTACAGGGCGGGGGAGCAGTACTTC
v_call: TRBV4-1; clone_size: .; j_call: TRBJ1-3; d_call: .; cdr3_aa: CASSQVDPGLPGNTIYF; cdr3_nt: TGCGCCAGCAGCCAAGTAGACCCGGGACTACCTGGAAACACCATATATTTT
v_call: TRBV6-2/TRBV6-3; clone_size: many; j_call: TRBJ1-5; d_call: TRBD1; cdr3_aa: CASSSDRGHSNQPQHF; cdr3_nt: TGTGCCAGCAGTTCCGACAGGGGGCACAGCAATCAGCCCCAGCATTTT
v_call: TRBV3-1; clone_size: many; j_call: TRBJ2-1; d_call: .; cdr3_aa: CASSQTARRPEQFF; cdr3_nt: TGTGCCAGCAGCCAAACCGCTCGGAGACCTGAGCAGTTCTTC
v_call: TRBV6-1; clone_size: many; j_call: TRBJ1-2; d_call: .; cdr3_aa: CASSPGHSFDYGYTF; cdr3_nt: TGTGCCAGCAGCCCGGGCCATAGTTTTGACTATGGCTACACCTTC
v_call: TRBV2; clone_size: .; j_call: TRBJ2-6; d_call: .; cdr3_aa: CASSGKQAGGANVLTF; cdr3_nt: TGTGCCAGCAGTGGAAAACAGGCTGGTGGGGCCAACGTCCTGACTTTC
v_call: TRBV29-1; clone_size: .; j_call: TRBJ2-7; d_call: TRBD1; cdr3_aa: CSVGGQGTYEQYF; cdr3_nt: TGCAGCGTTGGGGGACAGGGTACCTACGAGCAGTACTTC
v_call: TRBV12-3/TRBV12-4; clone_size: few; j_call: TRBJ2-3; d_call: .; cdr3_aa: CASSFARADTQYF; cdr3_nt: TGTGCCAGCAGTTTTGCCAGGGCAGATACGCAGTATTTT
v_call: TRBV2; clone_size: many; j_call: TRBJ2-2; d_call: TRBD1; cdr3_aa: CATSKRERGTGDTGELFF; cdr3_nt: TGTGCCACCAGCAAACGGGAGAGAGGGACAGGGGACACCGGGGAGCTGTTTTTT
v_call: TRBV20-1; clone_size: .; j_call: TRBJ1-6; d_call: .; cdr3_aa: CSAREDTQGLASPLHF; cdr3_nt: TGCAGTGCTAGAGAGGATACTCAGGGTTTGGCTTCACCCCTCCACTTT
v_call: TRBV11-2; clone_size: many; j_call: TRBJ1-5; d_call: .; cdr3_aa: CASSLGSGYSNQPQHF; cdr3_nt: TGTGCCAGCAGCTTAGGAAGCGGTTATAGCAATCAGCCCCAGCATTTT
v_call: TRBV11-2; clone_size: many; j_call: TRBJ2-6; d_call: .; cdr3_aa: CASTRANVLTF; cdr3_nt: TGTGCCAGCACAAGGGCCAACGTCCTGACTTTC
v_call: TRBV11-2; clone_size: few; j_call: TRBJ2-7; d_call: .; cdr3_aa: CASSLARGHYEQYF; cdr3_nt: TGTGCCAGCAGCTTGGCCAGGGGACACTACGAGCAGTACTTC
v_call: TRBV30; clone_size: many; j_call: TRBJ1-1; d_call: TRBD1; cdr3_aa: CAWSRGGKNTEAFF; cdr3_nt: TGTGCCTGGAGTCGAGGGGGCAAGAACACTGAAGCTTTCTTT
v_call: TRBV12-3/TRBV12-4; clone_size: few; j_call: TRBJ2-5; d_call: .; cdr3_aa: CASTITGVQETQYF; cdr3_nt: TGTGCCAGCACTATCACGGGAGTTCAAGAGACCCAGTACTTC
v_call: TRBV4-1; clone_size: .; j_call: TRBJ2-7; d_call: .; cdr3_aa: CASSRAQGSSYEQYF; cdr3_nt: TGCGCCAGCAGCCGGGCCCAGGGAAGTTCCTACGAGCAGTACTTC
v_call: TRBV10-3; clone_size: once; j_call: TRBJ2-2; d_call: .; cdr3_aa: CAIGGNTGELFF; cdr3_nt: TGTGCCATCGGCGGTAACACCGGGGAGCTGTTTTTT
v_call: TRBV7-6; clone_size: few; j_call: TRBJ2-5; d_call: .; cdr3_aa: CASSARRERETQYF; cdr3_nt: TGTGCCAGCAGCGCACGCCGGGAGAGAGAGACCCAGTACTTC
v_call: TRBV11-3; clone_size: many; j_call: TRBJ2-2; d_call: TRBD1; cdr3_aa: CASSAGQGMNTGELFF; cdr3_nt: TGTGCCAGCAGCGCGGGACAGGGGATGAACACCGGGGAGCTGTTTTTT
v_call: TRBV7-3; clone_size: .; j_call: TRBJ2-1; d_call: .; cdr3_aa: CASSSRWDSRYNEQFF; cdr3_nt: TGTGCCAGCAGCTCTCGGTGGGACTCGAGGTACAATGAGCAGTTCTTC
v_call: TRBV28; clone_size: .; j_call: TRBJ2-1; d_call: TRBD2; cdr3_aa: CASTLQASGTQEQFF; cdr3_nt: TGTGCCAGCACACTACAGGCTAGCGGGACCCAGGAGCAGTTCTTC
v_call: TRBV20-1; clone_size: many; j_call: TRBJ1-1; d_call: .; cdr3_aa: CSALGVTEAFF; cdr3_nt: TGCAGTGCTCTAGGGGTTACTGAAGCTTTCTTT
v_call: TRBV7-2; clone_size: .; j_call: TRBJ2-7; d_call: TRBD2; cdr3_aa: CASSLGGLAGVHEQYF; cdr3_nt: TGTGCCAGCAGCTTAGGGGGACTAGCGGGAGTCCACGAGCAGTACTTC
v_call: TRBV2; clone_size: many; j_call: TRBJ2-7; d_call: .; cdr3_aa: CASSEAGGWAYEQYF; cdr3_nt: TGTGCCAGCAGTGAAGCGGGAGGTTGGGCCTACGAGCAGTACTTC
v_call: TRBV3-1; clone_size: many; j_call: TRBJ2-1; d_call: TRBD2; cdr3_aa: CASVGTSGREQFF; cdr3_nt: TGTGCCAGCGTCGGGACTAGCGGGCGTGAGCAGTTCTTC
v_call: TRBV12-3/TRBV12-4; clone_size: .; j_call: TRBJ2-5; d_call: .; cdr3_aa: CASSLVGGASQETQYF; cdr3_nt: TGTGCCAGCAGTTTGGTCGGGGGCGCCTCGCAAGAGACCCAGTACTTC
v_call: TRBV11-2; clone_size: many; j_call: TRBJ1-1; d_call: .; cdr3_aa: CASSLAQGLNTEAFF; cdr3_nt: TGTGCCAGCAGCTTAGCTCAGGGCCTGAACACTGAAGCTTTCTTT